Presented here are 20 T cell receptor beta chains from one specimen sequenced in a study of graft-versus-host responses after intestinal transplantation. These receptors lack a known antigen. The table came from immunoSEQ multiplex PCR; TCRdb's copy has only in-frame clones and leaves some out. The sample records roughly 92,000 clones, less than 90% being singletons. The sample here was unstimulated CD4+ T cells sorted from spleen or lymph node cells, taken before transplant. All receptors come from a human donor who was the organ donor for an intestinal transplant.

The V gene is TRBV28, the J gene TRBJ1-1, with 7 bases lining up with TRBD1. This CDR3 spans 16 amino acids. Germline CDR1 reads MDHEN; CDR2 reads SYDVKM. Unmatched junction bases numbered 15, after V lost 5 bases and J lost 6 bases. The CDR3 nucleotides are TGTGCCAGCAGTCAGTTAAGCAGGGGGGAGCTACCTGAAGCTTTCTTT. Translated: CASSQLSRGELPEAFF.

This chain joins TRBV25-1 and TRBJ1-6; weak D call: TRBD1 (6 bases). The germline V gene encodes CDR1 MGHDK and CDR2 SYGVNS. Trimming cost V 5 bases and J 5 bases, with 7 bases left between them. This CDR3 has 13 residues. In DNA form, the CDR3 reads TGTGCCAGCAGTCGGACAGATAATTCACCCCTCCACTTT. Translated, it gives CASSRTDNSPLHF.

This chain uses TRBV5-1 with TRBJ1-3; 7 positions agree with TRBD1. Trimming cost V 4 bases and J 11 bases; bases outside gene matches: 3. In germline, CDR1 is SGHRS, CDR2 YFSETQ. This CDR3 contains 11 residues. The CDR3 bases are TGCGCCAGCAGCGAACAGGGGTCCATATATTTT. This gives the protein CASSEQGSIYF. Variable domain in full (rest from reference TRBV5-1 and TRBJ1-3): KAGVTQTPRYLIKTRGQQVTLSCSPISGHRSVSWYQQTPGQGLQFLFEYFSETQRNKGNFPGRFSGRQFSNSRSEMNVSTLELGDSALYLCASSEQGSIYFGEGSWLTVV.

This clone is a singleton in its sample. The chain uses TRBV7-9 and TRBJ2-2, with TRBD2 matching 8 bases. The CDR3 contains 15 residues. Germline V CDR1 and CDR2: SEHNR, FQNEAQ (reference sequence). Unmatched junction bases numbered 4, after V lost 2 bases and J lost 5 bases. DNA of the CDR3: TGTGCCAGCAGCTTAACTAGCGGACCGACCGGGGAGCTGTTTTTT. Its translation: CASSLTSGPTGELFF.

The V call is TRBV10-3, the J call TRBJ2-2; D call uncertain. Per germline, CDR1 ENHRY and CDR2 SYGVKD. The V end lost 6 bases, the J end lost 3 bases, and 8 bases lay between the germline ends. This CDR3 is 13 amino acids long. The CDR3 sequence is CAISPDYTGELFF. For the CDR3, the DNA is TGTGCCATCAGCCCCGACTACACCGGGGAGCTGTTTTTT.

CDR3 DNA sequence: TGTGCCAGCAGCTTTGGCCGCTACGAGCAGTACTTC. Protein: CASSFGRYEQYF. This sequence joins TRBV5-6 and TRBJ2-7; D uncertain. The V gene lost 2 bases and the J gene lost 3 bases, with 6 bases spanning the gap. CDR1 is SGHDT, CDR2 YYEEEE, per germline. The CDR3 totals 12 residues.

V gene TRBV7-2 combines with J gene TRBJ2-7; D is possibly TRBD2 (6 bases). The CDR3 is made up of 14 amino acids. The germline V gene has CDR1 SGHTA and CDR2 FQGNSA. Deletions cut 6 bases from V and 0 bases from J, with 12 bases between. The CDR3 spells CASSNSGSSYEQYF. The CDR3 nucleotides read TGTGCCAGCAGTAATAGCGGAAGCTCCTACGAGCAGTACTTC.

This clone has only a few counts. This chain joins TRBV30 and TRBJ1-2; D unclear. This CDR3 comprises 10 residues. Per the germline V gene, CDR1 is GTSNPN and CDR2 is SVGIG (reference sequence). Trimming cost V 8 bases and J 8 bases, with 12 bases left between them. In nucleotides, the CDR3 is TGTGCCGGCGGACTCGGGGGCTACACCTTC. Amino acid sequence: CAGGLGGYTF.

This clone occurred a few times. V is TRBV5-1 and J is TRBJ2-3; tentative D call: TRBD2 (5 bases). The CDR3 length is 15 residues. Trimming left V 6 bases short and J 5 bases short, with 19 bases between. Germline values: CDR1 SGHRS, CDR2 YFSETQ. The CDR3 nucleotides read TGCGCCAGCACCTTAGAGGGTCCTTTACGAGATACGCAGTATTTT. The encoded protein is CASTLEGPLRDTQYF. The full variable domain, completed using reference TRBV5-1 and TRBJ2-3, is KAGVTQTPRYLIKTRGQQVTLSCSPISGHRSVSWYQQTPGQGLQFLFEYFSETQRNKGNFPGRFSGRQFSNSRSEMNVSTLELGDSALYLCASTLEGPLRDTQYFGPGTRLTVL.

The rearrangement links TRBV7-8 to TRBJ2-3, with D tentatively TRBD1 (5 bases). CDR1 is SGHVS, CDR2 FQNEAQ, per germline. Trimming took 8 bases from V and 5 from J, leaving 11 bases between them. The CDR3 is 12 amino acids. The chain's CDR3 is CASGQGRDTQYF. The DNA for the CDR3 is TGTGCCAGCGGCCAGGGAAGAGATACGCAGTATTTT.

This rearrangement joins TRBV27 to TRBJ2-5; 14 bases map to TRBD2. V shed 10 bases, J shed 5 bases, and the junction held 27 bases outside the gene matches. Germline V CDR1 and CDR2: MNHEY, SMNVEV (reference sequence). This CDR3 spans 21 amino acids. CDR3: CATVIAKGTSGSPDASETQYF. The CDR3 coding sequence is TGTGCCACCGTTATCGCTAAGGGGACTAGCGGGAGCCCCGACGCCTCGGAGACCCAGTACTTC.

The chain links TRBV7-8 to TRBJ1-1; TRBD1 aligns across 9 bases. Germline CDR1 and CDR2: SGHVS and FQNEAQ. The CDR3 has 14 amino acids. The trim removed 7 bases at V and 11 bases at J, leaving 14 bases unmatched. The CDR3 sequence: CASTSRTGQGTAFF. The CDR3 region has the DNA TGTGCCAGCACCTCCAGGACCGGACAGGGGACGGCTTTCTTT.

This chain links TRBV9 with TRBJ2-2; TRBD2 might be the D (5 bases). CDR3 length: 15 amino acids. Trimming cost V 3 bases and J 5 bases, with 14 bases left between them. CDR1 and CDR2 (germline): SGDLS, YYNGEE. This CDR3 reads CASSAGGLGTGELFF. The CDR3 region has the DNA TGTGCCAGCAGCGCAGGAGGTTTGGGTACCGGGGAGCTGTTTTTT.

The genes are TRBV2 and TRBJ2-3; 11 bases are a match to TRBD2. This CDR3 has 18 residues. The V and J ends lost 6 bases and 3 bases, in that order; junction bases with no gene match: 14. The germline CDR1 and CDR2 sequences are SNHLY and FYNNEI. CDR3 residues: CASSPNGLAGGMTDTQYF. CDR3 DNA: TGTGCCAGCAGCCCCAATGGCCTAGCGGGGGGAATGACAGATACGCAGTATTTT.

This chain uses TRBV5-8 with TRBJ2-5, with D possibly matching TRBD1 (5 bases). V gave up 0 bases and J gave up 4 bases, with 7 bases separating them. The CDR3 runs to 13 residues. Germline V gives CDR1 SGHTS, CDR2 YDEGEE. The CDR3 spells CASSLAGLETQYF. CDR3 nucleotide sequence: TGTGCCAGCAGCTTGGCAGGGCTAGAGACCCAGTACTTC. Using reference TRBV5-8 and TRBJ2-5 for the parts outside the CDR3, the full variable domain is EAGVTQSPTHLIKTRGQQATLRCSPISGHTSVYWYQQALGLGLQFLLWYDEGEERNRGNFPPRFSGRQFPNYSSELNVNALELEDSALYLCASSLAGLETQYFGPGTRLLVL.

The chain joins TRBV7-8 to TRBJ2-7; 7 bases agree with TRBD2. In germline, CDR1 is SGHVS, CDR2 FQNEAQ. Losses at the gene ends were 1 base for V and 0 bases for J; bases not matched to a gene: 3. The CDR3 length is 15 residues. CDR3: CASSLEASGSYEQYF. In DNA form, the CDR3 reads TGTGCCAGCAGCTTAGAAGCTAGCGGCTCCTACGAGCAGTACTTC.

The chain couples TRBV6-6 to TRBJ2-3; the D is unclear. V was cut by 7 bases and J by 3 bases, with 8 bases left in between. This CDR3 comprises 12 residues. Germline V CDR1 and CDR2: MNHNY, SVGAGI (reference sequence). CDR3 protein: CASTRFTDTQYF. The CDR3 bases are TGTGCCAGCACCCGGTTTACAGATACGCAGTATTTT.

V and J are TRBV20-1 and TRBJ2-7, with unresolved D. The CDR3 contains 11 residues. CDR1 is DFQATT and CDR2 is SNEGSKA in the germline V gene (reference sequence). The V end was cut by 4 bases, the J end by 3 bases, with 7 bases between. CDR3 DNA sequence: TGCAGTGCTAAAAGCGACTACGAGCAGTACTTC. Its translation: CSAKSDYEQYF.

In this sample, this clone turned up once. The chain carries TRBV5-1 and TRBJ2-7, with D maybe TRBD1 (6 bases). The CDR3 contains 13 residues. Trimming pared 3 bases from V and 3 bases from J, leaving 10 bases between. Germline CDR1 reads SGHRS; CDR2 reads YFSETQ. The CDR3 DNA reads TGCGCCAGCAGCTCGGACAGATTCTACGAGCAGTACTTC. Translated, it gives CASSSDRFYEQYF.

The sample holds a few counts of this clone. The chain joins TRBV19 to TRBJ2-7; 7 nucleotides align to TRBD2. The CDR3 totals 13 residues. The germline V gene has CDR1 LNHDA and CDR2 SQIVND (reference sequence). J lost 3 bases, V lost 5 bases, and 4 bases had no gene match. Written as DNA, the CDR3 is TGTGCCAGTAGTCCCTGGGGGGGCTACGAGCAGTACTTC. This gives the protein CASSPWGGYEQYF.